Described below is a single TCR beta chain sequence and its context. The antigen remains undetermined. Between the trimmed V and J ends, which lost 1 base and 8 bases, there was a span of 8 bases. Germline assignment: CDR1 SEHNR and CDR2 FQNEAQ (reference sequence). CDR3 size: 12 residues. The record originates from a study of response to subunit inactivated influenza vaccine. Study-wide findings and caveats: Authors suggested each seasonal influenza vaccination recruits few new T cells.

Using its own MiXCR run on the RT-PCR reads, TCRdb lists one record per CDR3 protein. In the table there are 590,000 or so distinct CDR3 sequences, approximately 15% of which are singletons. The J gene is TRBJ1-2, the V gene TRBV7-9, with D hard to call. This receptor was identified in a man aged 45 to 65 who received an inactivated influenza vaccine. The material sequenced was PBMCs from blood, taken 14 to 15 days before vaccination. CDR3 sequence: CASSLDPGGYTF. DNA for the CDR3: TGTGCCAGCAGCTTAGATCCCGGGGGCTACACCTTC. Complete variable domain (other parts from reference TRBV7-9 and TRBJ1-2): DTGVSQNPRHKITKRGQNVTFRCDPISEHNRLYWYRQTLGQGPEFLTYFQNEAQLEKSRLLSDRFSAERPKGSFSTLEIQRTEQGDSAMYLCASSLDPGGYTFGSGTRLTVV.